This section outlines one T cell receptor beta chain sequence together with its context. The antigen is unknown. Ipilimumab-mediated CTLA-4 blockade plus focal radiation was given to patients having chemo-refractory metastatic non-small-cell lung cancer. This entry belongs to a study of radiotherapy plus CTLA-4 blockade in lung cancer. General study results and limits: Subsequent to radiotherapy plus ipilimumab, tumor-derived TCR clones underwent expansion in blood.

Germline CDR1 and CDR2: MNHEY and SMNVEV (reference sequence). With V trimmed by 2 bases and J by 6 bases, 15 bases remained unmatched. The length of the CDR3 is 17 residues. Produced via immunoSEQ multiplex PCR; TCRdb's table is partial and in-frame only. This sample carries 52,000 or so clones, 65% to 80% of them seen once, and the ten largest clones take roughly 3.2%. The origin of this receptor is a human donor with non-small cell lung cancer who had a partial response to radiotherapy plus ipilimumab. The sample was peripheral blood, taken from a patient treated with radiotherapy plus ipilimumab. The V and J genes are TRBV27 and TRBJ2-7; TRBD2 agrees at 8 bases. CDR3 nucleotides: TGTGCCAGCAGTTTAAATCCACCGGCGGGGGGCCGGTTCGAGCAGTACTTC. Translation gives CASSLNPPAGGRFEQYF.